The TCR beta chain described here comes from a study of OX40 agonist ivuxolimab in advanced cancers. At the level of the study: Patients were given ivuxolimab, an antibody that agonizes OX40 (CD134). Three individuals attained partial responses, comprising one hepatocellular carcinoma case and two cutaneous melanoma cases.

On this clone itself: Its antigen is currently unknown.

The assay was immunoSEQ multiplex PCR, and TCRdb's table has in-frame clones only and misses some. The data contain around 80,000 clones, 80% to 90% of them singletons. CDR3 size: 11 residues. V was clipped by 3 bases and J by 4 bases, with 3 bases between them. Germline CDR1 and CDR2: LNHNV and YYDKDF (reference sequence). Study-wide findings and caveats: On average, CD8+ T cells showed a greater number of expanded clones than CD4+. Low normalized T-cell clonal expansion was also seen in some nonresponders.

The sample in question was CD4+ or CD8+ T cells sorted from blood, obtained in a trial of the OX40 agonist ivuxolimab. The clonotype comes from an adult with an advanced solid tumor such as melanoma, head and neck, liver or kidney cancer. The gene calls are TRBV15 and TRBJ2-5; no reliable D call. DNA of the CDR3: TGTGCCACCAGCAGCGGAGAGACCCAGTACTTC. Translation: CATSSGETQYF.